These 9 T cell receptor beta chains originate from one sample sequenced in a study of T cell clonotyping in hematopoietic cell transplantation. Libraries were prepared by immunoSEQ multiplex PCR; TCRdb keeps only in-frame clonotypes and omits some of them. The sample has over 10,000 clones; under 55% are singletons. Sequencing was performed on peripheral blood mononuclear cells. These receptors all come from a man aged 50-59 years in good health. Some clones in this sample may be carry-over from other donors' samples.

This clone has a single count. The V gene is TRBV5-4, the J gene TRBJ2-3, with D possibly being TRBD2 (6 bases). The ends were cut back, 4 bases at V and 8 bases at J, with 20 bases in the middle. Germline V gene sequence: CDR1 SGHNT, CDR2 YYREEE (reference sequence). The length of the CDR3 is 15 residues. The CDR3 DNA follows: TGTGCCAGCAGCCCTCGGGACTCGGCTCTAGGTACGCAGTATTTT. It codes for CASSPRDSALGTQYF.

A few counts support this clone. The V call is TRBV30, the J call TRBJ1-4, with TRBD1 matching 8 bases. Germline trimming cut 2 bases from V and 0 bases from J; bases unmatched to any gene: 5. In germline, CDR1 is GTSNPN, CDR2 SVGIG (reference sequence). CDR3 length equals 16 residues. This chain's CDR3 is CAWSLGQVSTNEKLFF. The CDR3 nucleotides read TGTGCCTGGAGTCTGGGACAGGTATCAACTAATGAAAAACTGTTTTTT.

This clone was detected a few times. The CDR3 region is CASSYTHRATNEKLFF. DNA for the CDR3: TGTGCCAGCAGTTACACCCACAGGGCAACTAATGAAAAACTGTTTTTT. The chain recombines TRBV6-5 with TRBJ1-4; TRBD1 is a possible D gene (6 bases). Trimming removed 2 bases at V and 0 bases at J, with 10 bases between. CDR3 length: 16 amino acids. Germline V gives CDR1 MNHEY, CDR2 SVGAGI.

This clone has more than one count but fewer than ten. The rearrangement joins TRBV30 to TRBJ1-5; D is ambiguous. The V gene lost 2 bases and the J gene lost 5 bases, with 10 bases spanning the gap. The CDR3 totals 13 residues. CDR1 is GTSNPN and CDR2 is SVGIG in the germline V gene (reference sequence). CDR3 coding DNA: TGTGCCTGGAGTTACGACGGGGATCAGCCCCAGCATTTT. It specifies CAWSYDGDQPQHF.

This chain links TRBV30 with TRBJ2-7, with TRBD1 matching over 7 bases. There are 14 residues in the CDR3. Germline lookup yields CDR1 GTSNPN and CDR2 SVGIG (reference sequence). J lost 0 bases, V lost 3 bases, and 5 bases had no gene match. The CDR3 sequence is CAWRGGQNSYEQYF. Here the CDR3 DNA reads TGTGCCTGGAGAGGGGGACAGAACTCCTACGAGCAGTACTTC.

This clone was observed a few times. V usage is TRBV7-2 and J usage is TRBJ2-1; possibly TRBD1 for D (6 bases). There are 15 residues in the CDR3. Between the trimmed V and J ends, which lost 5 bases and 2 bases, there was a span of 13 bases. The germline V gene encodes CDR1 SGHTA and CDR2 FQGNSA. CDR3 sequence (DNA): TGTGCCAGCAGCCAAAGCAGGGGCGCCTACAATGAGCAGTTCTTC. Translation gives CASSQSRGAYNEQFF.

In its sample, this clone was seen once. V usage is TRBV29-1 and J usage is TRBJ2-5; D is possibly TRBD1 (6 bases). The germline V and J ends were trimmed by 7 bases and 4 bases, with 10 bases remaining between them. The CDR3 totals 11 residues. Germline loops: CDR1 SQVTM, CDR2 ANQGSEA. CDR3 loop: CSAARGETQYF. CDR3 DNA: TGCAGCGCTGCCAGGGGAGAGACCCAGTACTTC.

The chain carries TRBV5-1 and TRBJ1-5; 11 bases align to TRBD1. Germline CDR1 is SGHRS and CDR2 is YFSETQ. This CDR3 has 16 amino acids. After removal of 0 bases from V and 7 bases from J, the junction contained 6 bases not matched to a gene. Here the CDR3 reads CASSLGTGGIGQPQHF. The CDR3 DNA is TGCGCCAGCAGCTTGGGGACAGGGGGCATAGGACAGCCCCAGCATTTT.

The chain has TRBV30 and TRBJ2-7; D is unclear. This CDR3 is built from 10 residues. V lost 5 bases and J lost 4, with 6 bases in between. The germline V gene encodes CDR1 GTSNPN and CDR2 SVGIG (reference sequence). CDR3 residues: CAWLGYEQYF. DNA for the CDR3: TGTGCCTGGCTTGGGTACGAGCAGTACTTC.